This T cell receptor beta chain was sequenced in a study of blood T cell repertoires in COVID-19. Study-wide context: Sources were T cells, B-cell-depleted T cells, or PBMCs; the material itself was cDNA or gDNA.

The CDR3 loop spans 12 amino acids. Trimming removed 6 bases from V and 7 bases from J, with 10 bases in between. Authors' methods: Reference gene primer amplification in the assay estimated nucleated cell counts. The assay was immunoSEQ multiplex PCR, and TCRdb's table has in-frame clones only and misses some. The V and J calls and clone size come from that table; D and trimming were worked out from the DNA. The sample holds roughly 170,000 clones, about 85% seen once. Sequenced material: peripheral blood. The chain recombines TRBV12-3 or TRBV12-4 with TRBJ2-1; tentatively, D is TRBD1 (6 bases). This sequence was found in a man between 60 and 70 years old who had recovered from COVID-19. The CDR3 here is CASRETGNEQFF. The CDR3, as DNA: TGTGCCAGCAGAGAAACAGGGAATGAGCAGTTCTTC.